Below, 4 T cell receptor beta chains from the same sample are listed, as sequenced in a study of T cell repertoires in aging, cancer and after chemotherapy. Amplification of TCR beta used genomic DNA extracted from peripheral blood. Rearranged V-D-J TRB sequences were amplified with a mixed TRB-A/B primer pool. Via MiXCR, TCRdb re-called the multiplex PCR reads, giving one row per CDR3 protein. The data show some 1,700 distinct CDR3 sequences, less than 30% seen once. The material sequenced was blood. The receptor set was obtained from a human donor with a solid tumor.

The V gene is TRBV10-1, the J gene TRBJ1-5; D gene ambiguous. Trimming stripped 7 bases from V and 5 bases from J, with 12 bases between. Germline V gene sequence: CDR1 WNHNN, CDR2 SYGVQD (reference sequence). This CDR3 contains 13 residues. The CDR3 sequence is CASNLEWDQPQHF. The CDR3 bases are TGCGCCAGCAACTTGGAATGGGATCAGCCCCAGCATTTT.

The CDR3 region has the DNA TGTGCCAGCAGCCCCCGACTCAATGAGCAGTTCTTC. Its protein is CASSPRLNEQFF. V usage is TRBV11-1 and J usage is TRBJ2-1; D remains ambiguous. Trimming took off 5 bases at V and 6 bases at J, with 8 bases between the two ends. Germline CDR1 SGHAT, CDR2 FQDESV (reference sequence). CDR3 length equals 12 residues.

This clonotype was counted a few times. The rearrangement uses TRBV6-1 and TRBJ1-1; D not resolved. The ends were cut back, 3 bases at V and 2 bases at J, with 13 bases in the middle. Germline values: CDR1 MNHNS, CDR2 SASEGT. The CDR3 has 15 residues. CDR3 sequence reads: CASSDWATRNTEAFF. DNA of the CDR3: TGTGCCAGCAGTGATTGGGCGACACGAAACACTGAAGCTTTCTTT.

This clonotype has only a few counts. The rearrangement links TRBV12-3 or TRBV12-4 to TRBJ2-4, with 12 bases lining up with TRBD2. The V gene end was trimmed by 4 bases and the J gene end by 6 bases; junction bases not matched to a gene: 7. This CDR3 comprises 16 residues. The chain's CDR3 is CASSSSGRAEGNIQYF. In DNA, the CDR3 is TGTGCCAGCAGTTCTAGCGGGAGGGCCGAAGGAAACATTCAGTACTTC.